What follows are 32 T cell receptor beta chains derived from one specimen sequenced in a study of OX40 agonist ivuxolimab in advanced cancers. Sequencing was performed with immunoSEQ multiplex PCR; in TCRdb, only in-frame clones are kept and a portion is missing. The sample lists tens of thousands of clones; 89% were seen once. Source: CD4+ or CD8+ T cells sorted from blood, taken in a trial of the OX40 agonist ivuxolimab. All receptors derive from an adult with an advanced solid tumor such as melanoma, head and neck, liver or kidney cancer.

The V call is TRBV27, the J call TRBJ2-2, with D hard to call. Germline V gene sequence: CDR1 MNHEY, CDR2 SMNVEV (reference sequence). V was pared by 0 bases and J by 6 bases, with 5 bases between. The CDR3 runs to 13 residues. CDR3: CASSLSVAGELFF. CDR3 sequence (DNA): TGTGCCAGCAGTTTATCGGTCGCCGGGGAGCTGTTTTTT.

A single count supports this clone. The chain couples TRBV9 to TRBJ1-1; tentative D call: TRBD1 (6 bases). This CDR3 is built from 16 residues. CDR1 is SGDLS, CDR2 YYNGEE, per germline. The V and J ends lost 0 bases and 1 base respectively, with 13 bases between them. CDR3 amino acids: CASSVAGRGGNTEAFF. In DNA form, the CDR3 reads TGTGCCAGCAGCGTAGCGGGGCGAGGGGGGAACACTGAAGCTTTCTTT.

This chain links TRBV6-5 with TRBJ2-3; D might be TRBD2 (6 bases). The germline V and J ends were trimmed by 0 bases and 5 bases, with 12 bases remaining between them. The V gene's germline CDR1 is MNHEY and CDR2 SVGAGI. The CDR3 is made up of 15 amino acids. Here the CDR3 reads CASSYSGGGGDTQYF. The CDR3 region has the DNA TGTGCCAGCAGTTACTCGGGAGGAGGAGGAGATACGCAGTATTTT.

The chain uses TRBV7-6 and TRBJ2-1; no definite D call. The ends were cut back, 5 bases at V and 3 bases at J, with 5 bases in the middle. This CDR3 is 12 amino acids long. Germline V gives CDR1 SGHVS, CDR2 FNYEAQ. The CDR3 sequence is CASSLSYNEQFF. As DNA, the CDR3 is TGTGCCAGCAGCCTCAGCTACAATGAGCAGTTCTTC. Looking up the rest from reference TRBV7-6 and TRBJ2-1 gives the full variable domain: GAGVSQSPRYKVTKRGQDVALRCDPISGHVSLYWYRQALGQGPEFLTYFNYEAQQDKSGLPNDRFSAERPEGSISTLTIQRTEQRDSAMYRCASSLSYNEQFFGPGTRLTVL.

This clone was seen just once. V is TRBV7-9 and J is TRBJ2-1; 9 positions match TRBD2. This CDR3 contains 16 residues. J gave up 10 bases and V 4 bases, and 14 bases lay outside the gene matches. Looked up from germline, CDR1 is SEHNR and CDR2 is FQNEAQ (reference sequence). The CDR3 DNA is TGTGCCAGCAGCTCCGTGGGTAGCGGGAGCGGGGACGAGCAGTTCTTC. This encodes CASSSVGSGSGDEQFF. The full variable domain, rest sourced from reference TRBV7-9 and TRBJ2-1, is DTGVSQNPRHKITKRGQNVTFRCDPISEHNRLYWYRQTLGQGPEFLTYFQNEAQLEKSRLLSDRFSAERPKGSFSTLEIQRTEQGDSAMYLCASSSVGSGSGDEQFFGPGTRLTVL.

This clone was detected a few times. The rearrangement links TRBV13 to TRBJ2-7; no clear D gene. CDR1 PRHDT and CDR2 FYEKMQ come from the germline V gene (reference sequence). The ends were cut back, 0 bases at V and 7 bases at J, with 4 bases in the middle. The CDR3 consists of 11 residues. Here the CDR3 DNA reads TGTGCCAGCAGCTTAGGTGGGGAGCAGTACTTC. Translating gives CASSLGGEQYF.

This chain connects TRBV5-1 to TRBJ2-7; 12 bases align to TRBD2. V shed 0 bases and J 4 bases; nucleotides not matched to a gene: 5. Germline V gives CDR1 SGHRS, CDR2 YFSETQ. This CDR3 spans 16 amino acids. The CDR3 sequence: CASSLGLAGARYEQYF. In DNA form, the CDR3 reads TGCGCCAGCAGCTTGGGACTAGCGGGAGCTCGTTACGAGCAGTACTTC.

The J gene is TRBJ2-5, the V gene TRBV30; D perhaps matches TRBD2 (5 bases). V lost 4 bases to trimming and J lost 5 bases, with 14 bases between them. The CDR3 spans 13 residues. The germline V gene encodes CDR1 GTSNPN and CDR2 SVGIG (reference sequence). CDR3 DNA sequence: TGTGCCTGGAACCGGGGTCGCTCGGAGACCCAGTACTTC. Translation: CAWNRGRSETQYF.

This clone was detected once. The V gene is TRBV2, the J gene TRBJ2-4; possible D gene TRBD2, 6 bases. V lost 3 bases, J lost 15 bases, and 24 bases lay in between. Germline CDR1 is SNHLY and CDR2 is FYNNEI. The CDR3 consists of 15 residues. The CDR3: CASSDLGGKPEEGYF. In DNA, the CDR3 is TGTGCCAGCAGTGATTTGGGTGGAAAGCCCGAGGAGGGGTACTTC.

The chain links TRBV7-9 to TRBJ1-2, with D possibly TRBD1 on 5 matching bases. The CDR3 is 16 amino acids. V was shortened by 5 bases and J by 4 bases, with 20 bases between the two germline ends. Germline assignment: CDR1 SEHNR and CDR2 FQNEAQ (reference sequence). CDR3 amino acids: CASSPVGGGQLYGYTF. CDR3 coding DNA: TGTGCCAGCAGCCCGGTGGGCGGAGGACAACTCTATGGCTACACCTTC.

The V and J genes are TRBV5-6 and TRBJ2-7; D is unclear. The CDR3 totals 14 residues. V lost 4 bases and J 6 bases, leaving 17 bases between the germline ends. Germline CDR1 SGHDT, CDR2 YYEEEE. DNA of the CDR3: TGTGCCAGCAGCCCCTCCGACCTAGTCCCCGAGCAGTACTTC. Its protein product is CASSPSDLVPEQYF.

The chain is built from TRBV29-1 and TRBJ2-1; D gene unclear. Trimming took 0 bases from V and 4 from J, leaving 13 bases between them. This CDR3 region has 15 residues. CDR1 is SQVTM, CDR2 ANQGSEA, per germline. CDR3 amino acids: CSVEEGIRLYNEQFF. The CDR3 nucleotides read TGCAGCGTTGAAGAGGGGATTCGCCTATACAATGAGCAGTTCTTC.

To note about this clone: Other DNA sequences in this sample translate to the same CDR3. V is TRBV6-6 and J is TRBJ1-1; possibly TRBD1 for D (5 bases). The V end was cut by 2 bases, the J end by 4 bases, with 8 bases between. The CDR3 length is 13 residues. Germline loops: CDR1 MNHNY, CDR2 SVGAGI (reference sequence). The CDR3 protein is CASSYGGGTEAFF. In nucleotides, the CDR3 is TGTGCCAGCAGTTACGGTGGGGGCACTGAAGCTTTCTTT.

The rearrangement joins TRBV5-1 to TRBJ2-7, with 7 positions matching TRBD1. The ends lost 3 bases at V and 4 bases at J; junction bases unmatched: 1. The V gene's germline CDR1 is SGHRS and CDR2 YFSETQ. This CDR3 has 12 amino acids. The DNA of the CDR3 is TGCGCCAGCAGCTGGGACAGTTACGAGCAGTACTTC. Residues: CASSWDSYEQYF.

J is TRBJ1-4 and V is TRBV5-6; no definite D call. V was cut by 2 bases and J by 3 bases, with 17 bases left in between. Germline lookup yields CDR1 SGHDT and CDR2 YYEEEE. This CDR3 is 17 amino acids long. CDR3 region: CASSFGSGKAANEKLFF. CDR3 bases: TGTGCCAGCAGCTTCGGATCCGGGAAGGCGGCTAATGAAAAACTGTTTTTT. Full variable domain (rest looked up from reference TRBV5-6 and TRBJ1-4): DAGVTQSPTHLIKTRGQQVTLRCSPKSGHDTVSWYQQALGQGPQFIFQYYEEEERQRGNFPDRFSGHQFPNYSSELNVNALLLGDSALYLCASSFGSGKAANEKLFFGSGTQLSVL.

V gene TRBV28 combines with J gene TRBJ1-1; D is unresolved. There are 11 residues in the CDR3. V was clipped by 4 bases and J by 3 bases, with 3 bases between them. CDR1 MDHEN and CDR2 SYDVKM come from the germline V gene. The CDR3 sequence: CASSYDTEAFF. The CDR3 region has the DNA TGTGCCAGCAGTTATGACACTGAAGCTTTCTTT.

This rearrangement joins TRBV5-4 to TRBJ2-1, with 12 bases aligning to TRBD1. The CDR3 has 15 residues. Germline V gene lookup returns CDR1 SGHNT and CDR2 YYREEE (reference sequence). Trimming took 3 bases from V and 4 from J; bases not matched to a gene: 2. CDR3 sequence reads: CASSSGQGAYNEQFF. In DNA, the CDR3 is TGTGCCAGCAGCTCGGGACAGGGGGCTTACAATGAGCAGTTCTTC.

This sequence joins TRBV7-9 and TRBJ2-7, with D hard to call. Germline CDR1 is SEHNR and CDR2 is FQNEAQ (reference sequence). This CDR3 has 12 residues. The CDR3 nucleotides are TGTACCAGCAGCCTGGCCGCCGGCGAGCAGTACGTC. This encodes CTSSLAAGEQYV.

This chain uses TRBV28 with TRBJ2-5, with D unclear. Per the germline V gene, CDR1 is MDHEN and CDR2 is SYDVKM. The V end was cut by 2 bases, the J end by 7 bases, with 17 bases between. The CDR3 covers 15 residues. CDR3 in amino acids: CASSLGLTDRVTQYF. The CDR3, as DNA: TGTGCCAGCAGTTTAGGGCTAACTGATCGTGTGACCCAGTACTTC.

V and J are TRBV29-1 and TRBJ2-1, with D unclear. Deletions cut 3 bases from V and 6 bases from J, with 9 bases between. From germline, CDR1 is SQVTM and CDR2 ANQGSEA. This CDR3 spans 12 amino acids. The CDR3 sequence is CSVEFHCNEQFF. CDR3 in DNA: TGCAGCGTTGAGTTCCACTGCAATGAGCAGTTCTTC.

This clone was seen just once. The J gene is TRBJ1-2, the V gene TRBV9; D possibly corresponds to TRBD1 (5 bases). The CDR3 is 16 residues long. Germline V lookup: CDR1 SGDLS, CDR2 YYNGEE. Trimming took off 0 bases at V and 0 bases at J, with 12 bases between the two ends. CDR3 bases: TGTGCCAGCAGCGTAGGCGATGGACACACTAACTATGGCTACACCTTC. This gives the protein CASSVGDGHTNYGYTF.

J is TRBJ1-6 and V is TRBV27; no reliable D call. This CDR3 spans 15 amino acids. CDR1 and CDR2 (germline): MNHEY, SMNVEV (reference sequence). V was trimmed by 4 bases and J by 9 bases, leaving 16 bases between them. The DNA for the CDR3 is TGTGCCAGCAGTTCTCCGGAGGGAGTTTTTTCACCCCTCCACTTT. Its protein product is CASSSPEGVFSPLHF.

This rearrangement joins TRBV2 to TRBJ1-5; D perhaps matches TRBD1 (6 bases). The V end lost 4 bases, the J end lost 0 bases, and 10 bases lay between the germline ends. Germline CDR1 is SNHLY and CDR2 is FYNNEI. This CDR3 region has 15 residues. CDR3 sequence (DNA): TGTGCCAGCAGTGGAGGACAGTTTAGCAATCAGCCCCAGCATTTT. Its protein product is CASSGGQFSNQPQHF. The full variable domain, in which reference TRBV2 and TRBJ1-5 provide the parts outside the CDR3, is EPEVTQTPSHQVTQMGQEVILRCVPISNHLYFYWYRQILGQKVEFLVSFYNNEISEKSEIFDDQFSVERPDGSNFTLKIRSTKLEDSAMYFCASSGGQFSNQPQHFGDGTRLSIL.

This clone was counted a single time. The chain carries TRBV7-8 and TRBJ2-7; 7 nucleotides align to TRBD2. CDR3 length equals 13 residues. J lost 4 bases, V lost 6 bases, and 6 bases had no gene match. Germline V gives CDR1 SGHVS, CDR2 FQNEAQ. Written as DNA, the CDR3 is TGTGCCAGCAGTAGAAGGGGAGGGTACGAGCAGTACTTC. This translates into CASSRRGGYEQYF.

This chain uses TRBV7-2 with TRBJ2-1, with D possibly being TRBD1 or TRBD2 (6 bases each). V was trimmed by 3 bases and J by 6 bases, leaving 9 bases between them. This CDR3 spans 13 amino acids. CDR1 and CDR2 (germline): SGHTA, FQGNSA. The CDR3 bases are TGTGCCAGCAGCTTCGGAGGGGGCAATGAGCAGTTCTTC. This translates into CASSFGGGNEQFF.

The chain combines TRBV7-2 with TRBJ1-5; 8 bases fit TRBD1. CDR3 length: 16 residues. Germline CDR1 reads SGHTA; CDR2 reads FQGNSA. The ends lost 5 bases at V and 0 bases at J; junction bases unmatched: 6. CDR3 in amino acids: CASSSGTGYSNQPQHF. Here the CDR3 DNA reads TGTGCCAGCAGCAGCGGGACAGGCTATAGCAATCAGCCCCAGCATTTT. The full variable domain, its missing parts supplied by reference TRBV7-2 and TRBJ1-5, is GAGVSQSPSNKVTEKGKDVELRCDPISGHTALYWYRQSLGQGLEFLIYFQGNSAPDKSGLPSDRFSAERTGGSVSTLTIQRTQQEDSAVYLCASSSGTGYSNQPQHFGDGTRLSIL.

This clone was counted a single time. CDR3 nucleotide sequence: TGTGCCAGTAGTCCCGGGACTAGGAACTACAATGAGCAGTTCTTC. It specifies CASSPGTRNYNEQFF. The chain combines TRBV19 with TRBJ2-1, with 8 bases identical to TRBD2. The CDR3 loop spans 15 amino acids. Losses at the gene ends were 5 bases for V and 3 bases for J; bases not matched to a gene: 6. From germline, CDR1 is LNHDA and CDR2 SQIVND (reference sequence).

The V call is TRBV19, the J call TRBJ1-1; maybe TRBD1 (6 bases). V lost 3 bases and J 3 bases, leaving 17 bases between the germline ends. This CDR3 has 16 amino acids. Germline V CDR1 and CDR2: LNHDA, SQIVND (reference sequence). In DNA, the CDR3 is TGTGCCAGTAGTATCCGTCCCGCCTCAGGGGACACTGAAGCTTTCTTT. This gives the protein CASSIRPASGDTEAFF.

The chain recombines TRBV5-8 with TRBJ1-4, with D hard to call. The germline V gene has CDR1 SGHTS and CDR2 YDEGEE. The CDR3 runs to 16 residues. With 4 bases removed from V and 0 bases from J, the gap between germline ends came to 13 bases. The CDR3 DNA reads TGTGCCAGCAGCCGGTTAGTAGGAGCAACTAATGAAAAACTGTTTTTT. Protein product: CASSRLVGATNEKLFF. The full variable domain, in which reference TRBV5-8 and TRBJ1-4 provide the parts outside the CDR3, is EAGVTQSPTHLIKTRGQQATLRCSPISGHTSVYWYQQALGLGLQFLLWYDEGEERNRGNFPPRFSGRQFPNYSSELNVNALELEDSALYLCASSRLVGATNEKLFFGSGTQLSVL.

V usage is TRBV9 and J usage is TRBJ1-1, with no clear D. The CDR3 extends over 12 amino acids. CDR1 and CDR2 (germline): SGDLS, YYNGEE. Trimming took 0 bases from V and 8 from J, leaving 8 bases between them. The CDR3 nucleotides are TGTGCCAGCAGCGTAGCTAAGGGCGAAGCTTTCTTT. This codes for CASSVAKGEAFF.

The gene calls are TRBV11-2 and TRBJ2-1; 7 bases line up with TRBD1. The germline CDR1 and CDR2 sequences are SGHAT and FQNNGV. With V trimmed by 2 bases and J by 2 bases, 0 bases remained unmatched. The CDR3 runs 14 residues. This chain's CDR3 is CASSLQGAYNEQFF. The CDR3 region has the DNA TGTGCCAGCAGCTTACAGGGGGCCTACAATGAGCAGTTCTTC.

The rearrangement links TRBV4-2 to TRBJ2-7, with a tentative D call TRBD2 (6 bases). The CDR3 length is 17 residues. V lost 0 bases and J lost 5, with 20 bases in between. Germline CDR1 reads LGHNA; CDR2 reads YNFKEQ. The CDR3 DNA sequence: TGTGCCAGCAGCCAAGACGGCGGGACGGCCCGGGGAGACGAGCAGTACGTC. It is translated as CASSQDGGTARGDEQYV.